The rows below give T cell receptor beta chains drawn from one sample of a study of blood T cells in healthy people across ages. TCRdb called the 5' RACE reads again in MiXCR, with one record for every CDR3 protein. The sample holds 800,000 to 950,000 distinct CDR3 sequences, about 48% seen once. Sequenced sample: blood. These receptors all stem from a man in his thirties or forties in good health. Both conserved end residues are part of each CDR3. The D gene is left open where the match is weak. Not every row has a clone size; where given, it reads once, few, many or a size class.

CDR3: CSVGRGQQSYEQYF
DNA: TGCAGCGTGGGTCGGGGACAGCAATCCTACGAGCAGTACTTC
V: TRBV29-1
size: NA
J: TRBJ2-7
length: 14
D: TRBD1

CDR3: CASSVGGASGNEQFF
DNA: TGTGCCAGCAGCGTCGGTGGGGCCTCGGGCAATGAGCAGTTCTTC
V: TRBV9
size: few
J: TRBJ2-1
length: 15
D: NA

CDR3: CASSLAGTLNQPQHF
DNA: TGTGCCAGCAGCTTAGCCGGGACACTCAATCAGCCCCAGCATTTT
V: TRBV7-8
size: NA
J: TRBJ1-5
length: 15
D: NA

CDR3: CASSQPPGSSGVYTYNEQFF
DNA: TGCGCCAGCAGCCAACCCCCTGGGAGTAGCGGAGTTTACACGTACAATGAGCAGTTCTTC
V: TRBV4-1
size: few
J: TRBJ2-1
length: 20
D: NA

CDR3: CASSSWTGRGITDTQYF
DNA: TGTGCCAGCAGTTCCTGGACAGGGAGAGGGATCACAGATACGCAGTATTTT
V: TRBV27
size: NA
J: TRBJ2-3
length: 17
D: TRBD1

CDR3: CASRKDRNTEAFF
DNA: TGTGCCAGCAGGAAGGACAGGAACACTGAAGCTTTCTTT
V: TRBV7-2
size: NA
J: TRBJ1-1
length: 13
D: NA

CDR3: CSARSGTITEAFF
DNA: TGCAGTGCCCGTAGCGGGACAATCACTGAAGCTTTCTTT
V: TRBV20-1
size: NA
J: TRBJ1-1
length: 13
D: NA

CDR3: CAWSRQGPYNEQFF
DNA: TGTGCCTGGAGTCGGCAGGGACCCTACAATGAGCAGTTCTTC
V: TRBV30
size: NA
J: TRBJ2-1
length: 14
D: NA

CDR3: CSVDYGGITDTQYF
DNA: TGCAGCGTTGATTATGGGGGGATCACAGATACGCAGTATTTT
V: TRBV29-1
size: few
J: TRBJ2-3
length: 14
D: NA

CDR3: CASSQRTGSDTQYF
DNA: TGCGCCAGCAGCCAAAGGACAGGGTCAGATACGCAGTATTTT
V: TRBV4-3
size: once
J: TRBJ2-3
length: 14
D: TRBD1

CDR3: CASSDPAGEQETQYF
DNA: TGTGCCAGCAGTGATCCAGCGGGGGAACAAGAGACCCAGTACTTC
V: TRBV2
size: NA
J: TRBJ2-5
length: 15
D: TRBD2

CDR3: CSDRGSTDTQYF
DNA: TGCAGCGACAGGGGGAGCACAGATACGCAGTATTTT
V: TRBV29-1
size: NA
J: TRBJ2-3
length: 12
D: TRBD1

CDR3: CASSPRDVSTDTQYF
DNA: TGTGCCAGCTCACCACGGGATGTCTCCACAGATACGCAGTATTTT
V: TRBV18
size: NA
J: TRBJ2-3
length: 15
D: NA

CDR3: CASSLMGWNNEQFF
DNA: TGTGCCAGCAGCTTAATGGGTTGGAACAATGAGCAGTTCTTC
V: TRBV7-3
size: many
J: TRBJ2-1
length: 14
D: NA

CDR3: CASSLFGRASTDTQYF
DNA: TGCGCCAGCAGCTTGTTCGGGAGGGCCTCAACAGATACGCAGTATTTT
V: TRBV5-1
size: many
J: TRBJ2-3
length: 16
D: TRBD2

CDR3: CASSPRTSDTDTQYF
DNA: TGTGCCAGCAGCCCGCGGACTAGCGACACAGATACGCAGTATTTT
V: TRBV9
size: NA
J: TRBJ2-3
length: 15
D: TRBD2

CDR3: CASSLLLSSSTDTQYF
DNA: TGTGCCAGCAGCCTCCTCCTGTCAAGCAGCACAGATACGCAGTATTTT
V: TRBV7-9
size: NA
J: TRBJ2-3
length: 16
D: NA

CDR3: CASSPGTEIPEAFF
DNA: TGCGCCAGCAGCCCGGGGACGGAAATACCTGAAGCTTTCTTT
V: TRBV4-1
size: NA
J: TRBJ1-1
length: 14
D: NA

CDR3: CASSFAGGHQPQHF
DNA: TGTGCCAGCAGTTTTGCAGGAGGCCATCAGCCCCAGCATTTT
V: TRBV28
size: once
J: TRBJ1-5
length: 14
D: NA

CDR3: CASSSYGGEQFF
DNA: TGTGCCAGCAGCTCCTACGGTGGTGAGCAGTTCTTC
V: TRBV13
size: NA
J: TRBJ2-1
length: 12
D: NA

CDR3: CASSTNTGTYNEQFF
DNA: TGTGCCAGCAGTACCAACACTGGCACCTACAATGAGCAGTTCTTC
V: TRBV28
size: NA
J: TRBJ2-1
length: 15
D: NA

CDR3: CASSLRYAEAFF
DNA: TGTGCCAGCAGCCTGAGATACGCTGAAGCTTTCTTT
V: TRBV12-3/TRBV12-4
size: NA
J: TRBJ1-1
length: 12
D: NA

CDR3: CASSQRGAGNEQFF
DNA: TGTGCCAGCAGCCAGCGAGGAGCGGGCAATGAGCAGTTCTTC
V: TRBV3-1
size: few
J: TRBJ2-1
length: 14
D: NA

CDR3: CSAPGGQGTEAFF
DNA: TGCAGCGCTCCGGGAGGACAGGGTACTGAAGCTTTCTTT
V: TRBV29-1
size: many
J: TRBJ1-1
length: 13
D: TRBD1

CDR3: CASRLRQGPYNEQFF
DNA: TGTGCCAGCAGGTTAAGGCAGGGGCCCTACAATGAGCAGTTCTTC
V: TRBV12-3/TRBV12-4
size: NA
J: TRBJ2-1
length: 15
D: NA

CDR3: CASSSLDRPYEQYF
DNA: TGTGCCAGCAGTTCCCTTGACAGACCCTACGAGCAGTACTTC
V: TRBV6-5
size: few
J: TRBJ2-7
length: 14
D: NA

CDR3: CASSQDRALPNEQFF
DNA: TGCGCCAGCAGCCAAGATCGGGCCCTTCCCAATGAGCAGTTCTTC
V: TRBV4-3
size: few
J: TRBJ2-1
length: 15
D: NA

CDR3: CAISESKGTGAETQYF
DNA: TGTGCCATCAGTGAGTCGAAGGGCACTGGTGCGGAGACCCAGTACTTC
V: TRBV10-3
size: NA
J: TRBJ2-5
length: 16
D: NA

CDR3: CASSELNEFTTEPNYGYTF
DNA: TGTGCCAGCAGTGAATTAAATGAGTTTACGACAGAACCTAACTATGGCTACACCTTC
V: TRBV25-1
size: NA
J: TRBJ1-2
length: 19
D: NA

CDR3: CASNSRPQGLGGYTF
DNA: TGTGCCAGCAACTCTAGGCCCCAGGGATTGGGGGGCTACACCTTC
V: TRBV7-2
size: NA
J: TRBJ1-2
length: 15
D: NA

CDR3: CASSPLRQATSEKLFF
DNA: TGTGCCAGCTCACCACTGAGACAGGCAACGAGCGAAAAACTGTTTTTT
V: TRBV18
size: NA
J: TRBJ1-4
length: 16
D: NA

CDR3: CASSPRDRANQPQHF
DNA: TGTGCCAGCAGTCCCCGGGACAGGGCCAATCAGCCCCAGCATTTT
V: TRBV12-3/TRBV12-4
size: NA
J: TRBJ1-5
length: 15
D: TRBD1

CDR3: CASSWSFEAYEQYF
DNA: TGTGCCAGCAGCTGGTCTTTTGAGGCCTACGAGCAGTACTTC
V: TRBV5-5
size: NA
J: TRBJ2-7
length: 14
D: NA

CDR3: CASSVDEGAGSPLHF
DNA: TGTGCCAGCAGCGTAGACGAGGGGGCGGGATCACCCCTCCACTTT
V: TRBV9
size: NA
J: TRBJ1-6
length: 15
D: TRBD1

CDR3: CASSQEAYRPQHF
DNA: TGCGCCAGCAGCCAAGAGGCGTATCGGCCCCAGCATTTT
V: TRBV4-1
size: NA
J: TRBJ1-5
length: 13
D: NA